Sequencing of this TCR beta chain was carried out in a study of T cells expressing NK-cell markers. What made the TCR beta cDNA was 5'RACE template switching with UMIs. TCRdb derives one entry per CDR3 protein from the 5' RACE reads, leaving out DNA. The sample shows about 390,000 distinct CDR3 sequences, and around 10% sits with its ten largest clones. This receptor was taken from a woman aged 50 to 65 in good health. The sequenced sample consisted of blood T cells: a sorted CD56 or NKG2C T cell subset, CD4+ or CD8+ T cells, or bulk PBMC T cells (not recorded which).

CDR3 in amino acids: CASDTDYTGELFF. The gene calls are TRBV30 and TRBJ2-2. The germline gives CDR1 GTSNPN, CDR2 SVGIG (reference sequence). The CDR3 runs 13 residues.